This T cell receptor (beta chain) was retrieved from a study of T-cell reconstitution after alpha-beta-depleted transplantation in children. The CDR3 extends over 15 amino acids. J was trimmed by 10 bases and V by 3 bases; bases with no gene match: 10. A library of TCRbeta sequences, prepared with unique molecular identifiers, was generated. TCRdb reanalysed the PCR reads using MiXCR and keeps one entry per CDR3 protein. This table holds tens of thousands of distinct CDR3 sequences, more than 5% found once. This clonotype was seen many times. Its antigen is undetermined. Findings and caveats of the study: Surviving recipient T cells and thymic progenitors underlay high day-60 TCRbeta diversity in some patients.

This TCR was recovered from a female patient between 2 and 15 years old who had a stem cell transplant for aplastic anemia, so the T cells may come from the graft donor. This material consisted of PBMCs, mostly from graft donor cells, taken 60 days after TCRalphabeta/CD19-depleted stem cell transplant. The chain has TRBV12-3 or TRBV12-4 and TRBJ1-1; 11 nucleotides match TRBD1. CDR3 bases: TGTGCCAGCAGTTTTGGAGGGGCGGACAGGGGGCGAGCTTTCTTT. Amino acid sequence: CASSFGGADRGRAFF.